These 17 T cell receptor beta chains were all obtained from the same sample, sequenced in a study of CD4+ T cells in melanoma. This table comes from immunoSEQ multiplex PCR, and its TCRdb copy is limited to in-frame clones, with some not included. This table holds some 110,000 clones, about 90% found once. Specimen: peripheral blood. The receptor set was obtained from a human donor with melanoma.

The V gene is TRBV7-9, the J gene TRBJ2-7, with 8 bases identical to TRBD2. The CDR3 covers 14 residues. Germline-derived CDR1 and CDR2 are SEHNR and FQNEAQ (reference sequence). The junction had 4 bases not matched to a gene; V was cut back by 2 bases and J by 4 bases. The CDR3 is CASSLIGRAYEQYF. In DNA form, the CDR3 reads TGTGCCAGCAGCTTAATCGGGAGGGCTTACGAGCAGTACTTC.

The CDR3: CASSWTRPDQETQYF. In nucleotides, the CDR3 is TGTGCCAGCAGCTGGACAAGGCCAGATCAAGAGACCCAGTACTTC. The V call is TRBV5-5, the J call TRBJ2-5, with D perhaps matching TRBD1 (5 bases). V lost 3 bases and J lost 2, with 14 bases in between. Germline lookup yields CDR1 SGHKS and CDR2 YYEKEE (reference sequence). The CDR3 is 15 residues long. Drawing the rest from reference TRBV5-5 and TRBJ2-5, the complete variable domain is DAGVTQSPTHLIKTRGQQVTLRCSPISGHKSVSWYQQVLGQGPQFIFQYYEKEERGRGNFPDRFSARQFPNYSSELNVNALLLGDSALYLCASSWTRPDQETQYFGPGTRLLVL.

This chain's CDR3 is CASTGRSNQPQHF. CDR3 coding DNA: TGTGCCAGTACGGGACGGAGCAATCAGCCCCAGCATTTT. The rearrangement links TRBV19 to TRBJ1-5, with D possibly TRBD1 on 5 matching bases. Germline V gives CDR1 LNHDA, CDR2 SQIVND (reference sequence). The CDR3 has 13 amino acids. The V and J ends lost 7 bases and 1 base respectively, with 8 bases between them. The complete variable domain, with remaining parts taken from reference TRBV19 and TRBJ1-5, reads DGGITQSPKYLFRKEGQNVTLSCEQNLNHDAMYWYRQDPGQGLRLIYYSQIVNDFQKGDIAEGYSVSREKKESFPLTVTSAQKNPTAFYLCASTGRSNQPQHFGDGTRLSIL.

V and J are TRBV7-2 and TRBJ2-7, with D possibly TRBD2 on 6 matching bases. The V end lost 1 base, the J end lost 3 bases, and 10 bases lay between the germline ends. This CDR3 region has 14 residues. Looked up from germline, CDR1 is SGHTA and CDR2 is FQGNSA. CDR3 in DNA: TGTGCCAGCAGCTTAGTAGCGGAGAACTACGAGCAGTACTTC. This sequence encodes CASSLVAENYEQYF.

The chain joins TRBV7-2 to TRBJ2-7, with 8 positions matching TRBD1. From germline, CDR1 is SGHTA and CDR2 FQGNSA. The CDR3 totals 14 residues. V lost 5 bases and J lost 3; bases outside the gene matches: 6. This CDR3 reads CASSPDRVGYEQYF. The CDR3 nucleotides are TGTGCCAGCAGCCCGGACAGGGTGGGCTACGAGCAGTACTTC.

The chain employs TRBV25-1 and TRBJ1-6, with a weak D call TRBD1 (5 bases). V was shortened by 2 bases and J by 14 bases, with 13 bases between the two germline ends. The CDR3 is made up of 13 amino acids. Germline CDR1 and CDR2: MGHDK and SYGVNS. CDR3 sequence reads: CASSERGAVTLHF. CDR3 nucleotides: TGTGCCAGCAGTGAACGAGGGGCTGTGACCCTCCACTTT.

The chain couples TRBV5-6 to TRBJ2-7; D call uncertain. The CDR3 has 12 amino acids. Per the germline V gene, CDR1 is SGHDT and CDR2 is YYEEEE. Trimming left V 3 bases short and J 0 bases short, with 4 bases between. This CDR3 reads CASSYSSYEQYF. In DNA form, the CDR3 reads TGTGCCAGCAGCTATTCCTCCTACGAGCAGTACTTC.

The V and J genes are TRBV28 and TRBJ2-7; 8 nucleotides match TRBD1. CDR1 is MDHEN, CDR2 SYDVKM, per germline. V lost 6 bases and J lost 7; bases outside the gene matches: 8. The CDR3 spans 13 residues. The CDR3 DNA follows: TGTGCCAGCAGCTCCAGGGGGCCAGGGGAGCAGTACTTC. It specifies CASSSRGPGEQYF.

This clone was detected only once. The rearrangement links TRBV28 to TRBJ2-7; D possibly corresponds to TRBD2 (7 bases). The germline CDR1 and CDR2 sequences are MDHEN and SYDVKM. The ends were cut back, 4 bases at V and 0 bases at J, with 13 bases in the middle. The CDR3 is made up of 15 amino acids. The CDR3 nucleotides are TGTGCCAGCAGTTGGGAGGGGACATTCTCCTACGAGCAGTACTTC. Translation: CASSWEGTFSYEQYF.

This clone appeared once. This rearrangement joins TRBV28 to TRBJ1-5; D gene uncertain. From germline, CDR1 is MDHEN and CDR2 SYDVKM. V shed 0 bases and J shed 2 bases, with 8 bases lying between them. This CDR3 has 15 amino acids. The CDR3 region is CASSLWGMGNQPQHF. In DNA, the CDR3 is TGTGCCAGCAGTTTATGGGGGATGGGCAATCAGCCCCAGCATTTT.

This clone was seen once. The rearrangement uses TRBV6-5 and TRBJ1-1; D is unclear. The CDR3 has 15 residues. Trimming shortened V by 2 bases and J by 0 bases, and 10 bases separated the two germline ends. In germline, CDR1 is MNHEY, CDR2 SVGAGI. CDR3 protein: CASSYRWVMNTEAFF. The CDR3 DNA reads as TGTGCCAGCAGTTACCGCTGGGTTATGAACACTGAAGCTTTCTTT.

This clone occurred once. V and J are TRBV19 and TRBJ2-1, with TRBD2 identical over 7 bases. This CDR3 is built from 16 residues. Germline CDR1 and CDR2: LNHDA and SQIVND (reference sequence). V was pared by 4 bases and J by 1 base, with 7 bases of the junction left unmatched. CDR3 sequence (DNA): TGTGCCAGTAGTAACCTAGGCGGGAGTTCCTACAATGAGCAGTTCTTC. Amino acid sequence: CASSNLGGSSYNEQFF.

The rearrangement joins TRBV25-1 to TRBJ1-2; 7 bases agree with TRBD1. V trimming: 6 bases; J trimming: 2 bases; junction bases outside the gene matches: 3. The CDR3 covers 13 residues. CDR1 is MGHDK, CDR2 SYGVNS, per germline. The CDR3 coding sequence is TGTGCCAGCAGATCGGGACAGAACTATGGCTACACCTTC. Protein product: CASRSGQNYGYTF.

This chain links TRBV7-6 with TRBJ2-1, with D tentatively TRBD1 (5 bases). V dropped 5 bases and J dropped 9 bases, with 14 bases sitting between them. CDR1 and CDR2 (germline): SGHVS, FNYEAQ. The CDR3 has 13 amino acids. Here the CDR3 reads CASSPGQLGEQFF. The CDR3 DNA sequence: TGTGCCAGCAGCCCAGGGCAGCTGGGTGAGCAGTTCTTC.

V and J are TRBV28 and TRBJ2-1; D remains ambiguous. CDR1 MDHEN and CDR2 SYDVKM come from the germline V gene. This CDR3 has 14 amino acids. V shed 4 bases and J shed 0 bases, with 7 bases lying between them. The CDR3 nucleotides are TGTGCCAGCAGTTCCCGGGTCTCCTACAATGAGCAGTTCTTC. Protein product: CASSSRVSYNEQFF.

This clone was recorded once. The gene calls are TRBV6-5 and TRBJ1-3; TRBD1 matches 8 bases. Germline lookup yields CDR1 MNHEY and CDR2 SVGAGI. V was pared by 5 bases and J by 4 bases, with 7 bases of the junction left unmatched. The CDR3 contains 15 residues. Here the CDR3 DNA reads TGTGCCAGCAGTAAGGACAGGGCGGCGGGAAACACCATATATTTT. Its translation is CASSKDRAAGNTIYF.

This clone was observed a single time. The gene calls are TRBV5-6 and TRBJ2-1; D is possibly TRBD1 (6 bases). The CDR3 covers 17 residues. V shed 2 bases and J shed 4 bases, with 19 bases lying between them. Germline V lookup: CDR1 SGHDT, CDR2 YYEEEE. The CDR3 DNA reads TGTGCCAGCAGCTTTTCTGCCGGACAGAATCTTTACAATGAGCAGTTCTTC. Amino acid sequence: CASSFSAGQNLYNEQFF. Based on the CDR3 plus reference TRBV5-6 and TRBJ2-1, the full variable domain is DAGVTQSPTHLIKTRGQQVTLRCSPKSGHDTVSWYQQALGQGPQFIFQYYEEEERQRGNFPDRFSGHQFPNYSSELNVNALLLGDSALYLCASSFSAGQNLYNEQFFGPGTRLTVL.